What follows are 27 T cell receptor beta chains derived from one specimen sequenced in a study of blood T cell repertoires in COVID-19. Measured with immunoSEQ multiplex PCR; TCRdb has only the in-frame clones, and not every one. The top ten clones hold about 2.5% of a sample with about 130,000 clones, roughly 90% of them seen once. Sequences were obtained from PBMCs or T cells enriched from blood (not recorded which). All receptors come from a woman aged 45-65 years who had recovered from COVID-19.

The rearrangement links TRBV19 to TRBJ2-7; 7 nucleotides match TRBD2. With V trimmed by 6 bases and J by 4 bases, 9 bases remained unmatched. The V gene's germline CDR1 is LNHDA and CDR2 SQIVND (reference sequence). The CDR3 length is 14 residues. CDR3 residues: CASRDLGEGYEQYF. Written as DNA, the CDR3 is TGTGCCAGTAGAGACCTGGGGGAGGGGTACGAGCAGTACTTC.

In this sample, this clone turned up a few times. The V call is TRBV5-1, the J call TRBJ1-1, with TRBD1 matching over 7 bases. This CDR3 has 15 residues. J was trimmed by 5 bases and V by 5 bases; bases with no gene match: 12. Germline V CDR1 and CDR2: SGHRS, YFSETQ. As DNA, the CDR3 is TGCGCCAGCAGATTCCGACAGGGTGAGGTGACTGAAGCTTTCTTT. It yields the protein CASRFRQGEVTEAFF.

The chain is built from TRBV6-5 and TRBJ2-7; D is perhaps TRBD2 (7 bases). The CDR3 has 14 amino acids. V dropped 2 bases and J dropped 2 bases, with 10 bases sitting between them. The germline CDR1 and CDR2 sequences are MNHEY and SVGAGI. The CDR3 protein is CASSYRGGAYEQYF. Here the CDR3 DNA reads TGTGCCAGCAGTTACAGGGGGGGAGCCTACGAGCAGTACTTC.

The chain is built from TRBV19 and TRBJ2-5; 8 bases are a match to TRBD1. The germline V gene has CDR1 LNHDA and CDR2 SQIVND (reference sequence). Losses at the gene ends were 4 bases for V and 5 bases for J; bases not matched to a gene: 3. This CDR3 is built from 13 residues. CDR3 coding DNA: TGTGCCAGTAGTACCCAGGGGGCGGAGACCCAGTACTTC. Translating it yields CASSTQGAETQYF.

The chain has TRBV15 and TRBJ2-1, with D possibly being TRBD1 (5 bases). Per the germline V gene, CDR1 is LNHNV and CDR2 is YYDKDF (reference sequence). This CDR3 contains 15 residues. V shed 0 bases and J shed 4 bases, with 10 bases lying between them. This chain's CDR3 is CATSRDGAVYNEQFF. CDR3 sequence (DNA): TGTGCCACCAGCAGAGATGGGGCAGTGTACAATGAGCAGTTCTTC.

The V and J genes are TRBV7-8 and TRBJ2-7; TRBD1 matches 7 bases. CDR1 and CDR2 (germline): SGHVS, FQNEAQ. V lost 5 bases and J lost 2; bases outside the gene matches: 15. The CDR3 totals 17 residues. The CDR3 sequence: CASSLGTVEQITYEQYF. The CDR3, as DNA: TGTGCCAGCAGCCTCGGGACAGTTGAACAGATCACCTACGAGCAGTACTTC.

The chain links TRBV20-1 to TRBJ1-4; D is uncertain. Trimming removed 3 bases from V and 0 bases from J, with 11 bases in between. CDR3 size: 15 residues. CDR1 and CDR2 from the germline V gene are DFQATT and SNEGSKA (reference sequence). CDR3 in DNA: TGCAGTGCTAGTCGTGAAACTCCAACTAATGAAAAACTGTTTTTT. Protein: CSASRETPTNEKLFF.

This chain links TRBV6-6 with TRBJ2-2; 8 bases align to TRBD2. The V and J ends lost 4 bases and 7 bases, in that order; junction bases with no gene match: 5. Germline V gives CDR1 MNHNY, CDR2 SVGAGI (reference sequence). The CDR3 has 14 amino acids. CDR3 region: CASSLTSEHGELFF. The CDR3 nucleotides read TGTGCCAGCAGTTTGACTAGCGAGCACGGGGAGCTGTTTTTT.

This clone was seen more than once but under ten times. The chain links TRBV6-1 to TRBJ1-5, with a tentative D call TRBD1 (5 bases). The CDR3 has 14 residues. Germline CDR1 MNHNS, CDR2 SASEGT. The V gene lost 2 bases and the J gene lost 6 bases, with 11 bases spanning the gap. The CDR3 DNA follows: TGTGCCAGCAGTGAAACGCAGGGTTTTCAGCCCCAGCATTTT. Its translation: CASSETQGFQPQHF.

The chain joins TRBV3-1 (or the pseudogene TRBV3-2) to TRBJ2-7; TRBD1 aligns across 7 bases. CDR3 length: 14 amino acids. V was clipped by 4 bases and J by 0 bases; unmatched bases: 3. CDR1 LGHDT and CDR2 YNNKEL come from the germline V gene (reference sequence). The CDR3, as DNA: TGTGCCAGCAGCCTGGGACAGATCTCCTACGAGCAGTACTTC. Amino acid sequence: CASSLGQISYEQYF.

J is TRBJ2-1 and V is TRBV5-1; TRBD2 agrees at 11 bases. The CDR3 has 17 residues. V trimming: 0 bases; J trimming: 10 bases; junction bases outside the gene matches: 12. Germline loops: CDR1 SGHRS, CDR2 YFSETQ. The CDR3 region is CASSLGYSGGAIGEQFF. CDR3 bases: TGCGCCAGCAGCTTGGGGTATAGCGGGGGGGCGATTGGAGAGCAGTTCTTC. Variable domain in full (rest from reference TRBV5-1 and TRBJ2-1): KAGVTQTPRYLIKTRGQQVTLSCSPISGHRSVSWYQQTPGQGLQFLFEYFSETQRNKGNFPGRFSGRQFSNSRSEMNVSTLELGDSALYLCASSLGYSGGAIGEQFFGPGTRLTVL.

This sequence joins TRBV9 and TRBJ2-1; 8 bases agree with TRBD2. The V gene end was trimmed by 6 bases and the J gene end by 9 bases; junction bases not matched to a gene: 17. This CDR3 contains 16 residues. Looked up from germline, CDR1 is SGDLS and CDR2 is YYNGEE. CDR3 residues: CASKSKAGGELSEQFF. CDR3 DNA sequence: TGTGCCAGCAAATCCAAGGCGGGGGGAGAGCTAAGTGAGCAGTTCTTC. Supplemented by reference TRBV9 and TRBJ2-1, the full variable domain reads DSGVTQTPKHLITATGQRVTLRCSPRSGDLSVYWYQQSLDQGLQFLIQYYNGEERAKGNILERFSAQQFPDLHSELNLSSLELGDSALYFCASKSKAGGELSEQFFGPGTRLTVL.

The chain has TRBV24-1 and TRBJ1-2; D ambiguous. The length of the CDR3 is 12 residues. The V gene lost 6 bases and the J gene lost 5 bases, with 9 bases spanning the gap. Per germline, CDR1 KGHDR and CDR2 SFDVKD. CDR3 protein: CATSQDGYGYTF. CDR3 sequence (DNA): TGTGCCACCAGTCAGGATGGGTATGGCTACACCTTC.

The V call is TRBV9, the J call TRBJ2-5; 9 bases align to TRBD1. This CDR3 has 16 residues. Trimming at V came to 4 bases and at J to 2 bases, leaving 9 bases not matched to a gene. The germline V gene encodes CDR1 SGDLS and CDR2 YYNGEE. The CDR3, as DNA: TGTGCCAGCAGCCCCGGGACAGGGCTCCGTCAAGAGACCCAGTACTTC. Translated: CASSPGTGLRQETQYF.

This clone was observed once. V is TRBV2 and J is TRBJ1-5; 8 bases line up with TRBD1. The CDR3 runs 19 residues. Germline V gives CDR1 SNHLY, CDR2 FYNNEI. Germline trimming cut 0 bases from V and 5 bases from J; bases unmatched to any gene: 15. The CDR3 reads CASSEAILGLTGVHQPQHF. Written as DNA, the CDR3 is TGTGCCAGCAGTGAAGCGATTTTGGGCTTGACAGGGGTCCATCAGCCCCAGCATTTT. Full variable domain (outside the CDR3, taken from reference TRBV2 and TRBJ1-5): EPEVTQTPSHQVTQMGQEVILRCVPISNHLYFYWYRQILGQKVEFLVSFYNNEISEKSEIFDDQFSVERPDGSNFTLKIRSTKLEDSAMYFCASSEAILGLTGVHQPQHFGDGTRLSIL.

A single count supports this clone. The chain carries TRBV5-5 and TRBJ1-2; 7 bases match TRBD1. The CDR3 is 14 amino acids. Germline V CDR1 and CDR2: SGHKS, YYEKEE (reference sequence). The V gene end was trimmed by 4 bases and the J gene end by 1 base; junction bases not matched to a gene: 4. The CDR3 nucleotides are TGTGCCAGCAGCGTCGGGACAGATAACTATGGCTACACCTTC. Protein: CASSVGTDNYGYTF.

V is TRBV18 and J is TRBJ1-5; 7 bases align to TRBD1. CDR1 and CDR2 from the germline V gene are KGHSH and LQKENI. Unmatched junction bases numbered 2, after V lost 6 bases and J lost 0 bases. The CDR3 covers 14 residues. Here the CDR3 reads CASSTGFSNQPQHF. CDR3 bases: TGTGCCAGCTCGACAGGGTTTAGCAATCAGCCCCAGCATTTT.

The chain employs TRBV27 and TRBJ1-6; D ambiguous. This CDR3 is built from 18 residues. Trimming stripped 5 bases from V and 0 bases from J, with 17 bases between. Germline assignment: CDR1 MNHEY and CDR2 SMNVEV (reference sequence). The CDR3 bases are TGTGCCAGCAGTCCCTTGAACCTTCCCGGCTCCTATAATTCACCCCTCCACTTT. Protein: CASSPLNLPGSYNSPLHF.

The chain combines TRBV30 with TRBJ2-5, with D possibly matching TRBD1 (6 bases). The germline V and J ends were trimmed by 2 bases and 3 bases, with 10 bases remaining between them. The germline gives CDR1 GTSNPN, CDR2 SVGIG (reference sequence). This CDR3 comprises 13 residues. The chain's CDR3 is CAWSYGGKETQYF. CDR3 sequence (DNA): TGTGCCTGGAGTTATGGGGGCAAAGAGACCCAGTACTTC.

V is TRBV5-4 and J is TRBJ1-2; 8 bases line up with TRBD1. Germline loops: CDR1 SGHNT, CDR2 YYREEE (reference sequence). The CDR3 contains 13 residues. J was trimmed by 7 bases and V by 2 bases; bases with no gene match: 4. CDR3 nucleotide sequence: TGTGCCAGCAGCTTTCAGGGGGCAGGTGGCTACACCTTC. The encoded protein is CASSFQGAGGYTF. Looking up the rest from reference TRBV5-4 and TRBJ1-2 gives the full variable domain: ETGVTQSPTHLIKTRGQQVTLRCSSQSGHNTVSWYQQALGQGPQFIFQYYREEENGRGNFPPRFSGLQFPNYSSELNVNALELDDSALYLCASSFQGAGGYTFGSGTRLTVV.

J is TRBJ1-1 and V is TRBV7-9; TRBD1 aligns across 7 bases. The germline V gene has CDR1 SEHNR and CDR2 FQNEAQ (reference sequence). The CDR3 extends over 14 amino acids. J was trimmed by 4 bases and V by 5 bases; bases with no gene match: 7. CDR3 sequence reads: CASSPAQGGTEAFF. CDR3 sequence (DNA): TGTGCCAGCAGCCCCGCGCAGGGGGGCACTGAAGCTTTCTTT.

The chain recombines TRBV6-1 with TRBJ2-7; a possible D gene is TRBD1 (6 bases). This CDR3 region has 14 residues. Germline lookup yields CDR1 MNHNS and CDR2 SASEGT. Trimming stripped 3 bases from V and 2 bases from J, with 11 bases between. In DNA, the CDR3 is TGTGCCAGCAGTGACAGGGGACGGACCTACGAGCAGTACTTC. Translated: CASSDRGRTYEQYF.

The chain links TRBV29-1 to TRBJ2-2; TRBD1 matches at 10 bases. Germline CDR1 reads SQVTM; CDR2 reads ANQGSEA. The trim removed 6 bases at V and 5 bases at J, leaving 6 bases unmatched. The CDR3 is made up of 14 amino acids. CDR3 in amino acids: CSVTTDRGTGELFF. CDR3 coding DNA: TGCAGCGTCACCACGGACAGGGGGACCGGGGAGCTGTTTTTT.

This clone was seen only once. This chain connects TRBV6-1 to TRBJ2-2, with unresolved D. The CDR3 has 14 residues. Trimming removed 3 bases at V and 3 bases at J, with 8 bases between. Germline V CDR1 and CDR2: MNHNS, SASEGT. This CDR3 reads CASSDELHTGELFF. The CDR3 coding sequence is TGTGCCAGCAGTGACGAGCTACACACCGGGGAGCTGTTTTTT.

V is TRBV6-5 and J is TRBJ1-5; D unclear. The CDR3 extends over 11 amino acids. The ends were cut back, 10 bases at V and 6 bases at J, with 10 bases in the middle. Germline V gene sequence: CDR1 MNHEY, CDR2 SVGAGI. CDR3 region: CATLGSQPQHF. The DNA for the CDR3 is TGTGCCACCCTCGGGTCTCAGCCCCAGCATTTT.

This chain joins TRBV28 and TRBJ2-1; 7 positions agree with TRBD2. Trimming took 3 bases from V and 6 from J; bases not matched to a gene: 14. The CDR3 runs 17 residues. Germline lookup yields CDR1 MDHEN and CDR2 SYDVKM. In nucleotides, the CDR3 is TGTGCCAGCAGTTTCTCGTGGGGAAGCGGGACTATCAATGAGCAGTTCTTC. Translating it yields CASSFSWGSGTINEQFF.

This chain uses TRBV24-1 with TRBJ1-5, with D perhaps matching TRBD1 (6 bases). V was clipped by 3 bases and J by 3 bases, with 14 bases between them. The germline CDR1 and CDR2 sequences are KGHDR and SFDVKD. The CDR3 loop spans 16 amino acids. The CDR3 is CATSDLRTDDNQPQHF. The CDR3 DNA reads as TGTGCCACCAGTGATCTTAGGACAGACGACAATCAGCCCCAGCATTTT.